This is a list of T cell receptor beta chains from one sample in a study of cytomegalovirus exposure and HLA in healthy donors. This table comes from immunoSEQ multiplex PCR, and its TCRdb copy is limited to in-frame clones, with some not included. The sample consists of 180,000 or so clones, roughly nine tenths of them appearing once. The sample comprised PBMCs. All receptors derive from a man aged 25 to 40 in good health and CMV-seropositive. Both conserved end residues are part of each CDR3. The order of the fields is CDR3 length, D gene, J gene, clone size, V gene, CDR3 protein, CDR3 DNA. D genes are given only for firm matches. Expanded clones are given a class, and other clones once, few, many or no size at all.

>15|TRBD1|TRBJ2-2|.|TRBV9
CASSSRTGGTGELFF
TGTGCCAGCAGCTCCAGGACAGGGGGGACCGGGGAGCTGTTTTTT
>13|.|TRBJ2-1|.|TRBV6-5
CASLAGSYNEQFF
TGTGCCAGCTTGGCGGGTTCCTACAATGAGCAGTTCTTC
>16|.|TRBJ2-7|.|TRBV10-3
CAISESSLGLSYEQYF
TGTGCCATCAGTGAGTCGTCATTAGGGCTTTCCTACGAGCAGTACTTC
>14|.|TRBJ1-1|.|TRBV7-2
CASSWTGVNTEAFF
TGTGCCAGCAGCTGGACGGGGGTGAACACTGAAGCTTTCTTT
>14|.|TRBJ2-7|.|TRBV27
CASSLSPRTYEQYF
TGTGCCAGCAGTTTATCCCCCAGAACCTACGAGCAGTACTTC
>13|.|TRBJ2-7|.|TRBV30
CAWSQGNGYEQYF
TGTGCCTGGTCGCAGGGAAACGGCTACGAGCAGTACTTC
>12|.|TRBJ2-1|.|TRBV5-1
CASSLAGSEQFF
TGCGCCAGCAGCTTGGCCGGAAGTGAGCAGTTCTTC
>15|TRBD1|TRBJ1-2|.|TRBV9
CASSVASGGLYGYTF
TGTGCCAGCAGCGTAGCGTCAGGGGGCCTCTATGGCTACACCTTC
>16|TRBD2|TRBJ2-3|.|TRBV19
CASKTSGRAGADTQYF
TGTGCCAGTAAGACTAGCGGGAGGGCAGGGGCAGATACGCAGTATTTT
>15|TRBD2|TRBJ2-2|.|TRBV5-1
CASSLAAGEGRELFF
TGCGCCAGCAGCTTGGCCGCGGGGGAGGGCCGGGAGCTGTTTTTT
>16|.|TRBJ2-7|.|TRBV11-3
CASSPRGTGRTYEQYF
TGTGCCAGCAGCCCCAGAGGCACAGGTAGGACCTACGAGCAGTACTTC
>16|.|TRBJ1-5|few|TRBV6-1
CASSESLQGINQPQHF
TGTGCCAGCAGTGAAAGTTTACAGGGAATCAATCAGCCCCAGCATTTT
>15|.|TRBJ1-4|.|TRBV14
CASSLQPGLNEKLFF
TGTGCCAGCAGCCTCCAGCCAGGACTGAATGAAAAACTGTTTTTT
>13|.|TRBJ2-7|.|TRBV5-4
CASSLDRGYEQYF
TGTGCCAGCAGCTTGGATCGGGGCTACGAGCAGTACTTC
>17|TRBD2|TRBJ2-1|.|TRBV28
CASSLLTSGSSYNEQFF
TGTGCCAGCAGTTTATTGACTAGCGGGAGCTCCTACAATGAGCAGTTCTTC
>16|TRBD2|TRBJ2-7|few|TRBV11-1
CASSQPGTSGNYEQYF
TGTGCCAGCAGTCAACCCGGGACTAGCGGAAACTACGAGCAGTACTTC
>15|TRBD2|TRBJ2-3|.|TRBV5-1
CASGTLAASTDTQYF
TGCGCCAGCGGAACTCTAGCGGCTAGCACAGATACGCAGTATTTT
>21|TRBD1|TRBJ1-4|.|TRBV28
CASSLGGTGTGVISTNEKLFF
TGTGCCAGCAGTTTGGGCGGGACCGGGACAGGGGTAATATCAACTAATGAAAAACTGTTTTTT
>17|TRBD1|TRBJ1-4|many|TRBV25-1
CASSESPGQGAHEKLFF
TGTGCCAGCAGTGAATCGCCGGGACAGGGGGCGCATGAAAAACTGTTTTTT
>16|TRBD1|TRBJ1-1|once|TRBV30
CAWKLGPGQGNTEAFF
TGTGCCTGGAAGCTGGGACCGGGACAGGGGAACACTGAAGCTTTCTTT
>14|.|TRBJ2-5|.|TRBV6-6
CASSPGATSETQYF
TGTGCCAGCAGTCCCGGGGCCACATCGGAGACCCAGTACTTC
>16|TRBD2|TRBJ2-7|.|TRBV14
CASSQGLAGGSYEQYF
TGTGCCAGCAGCCAAGGTCTAGCGGGAGGGTCCTACGAGCAGTACTTC